These T cell receptor beta chains were read from a single sample in a study of T cell repertoires in aging, cancer and after chemotherapy. A single record per CDR3 protein comes from TCRdb applying MiXCR to the multiplex PCR reads. The profile shows about 1,400 distinct CDR3 sequences, just over 20% of them singletons. Specimen: blood. Receptors originate from a human donor with a solid tumor. CDR3s include the opening cysteine and the closing phenylalanine or tryptophan. The order of the fields is D gene, V gene, clone size, J gene, CDR3 protein, CDR3 DNA. D genes are given only for firm matches. Clone size, where shown, is once, few, many, or a class for clones that have expanded.

>NA|TRBV12-3/TRBV12-4|large|TRBJ1-3
CASTLGFLPTDGNTIYF
TGTGCCAGCACCCTGGGCTTCTTGCCGACGGATGGAAACACCATATATTTT
>NA|TRBV12-3/TRBV12-4|medium-sized|TRBJ2-3
CASSHPDDTQYF
TGTGCCAGCAGTCACCCGGATGATACGCAGTATTTT
>NA|TRBV7-9|medium-sized|TRBJ1-6
CASSLGGDGISPLHF
TGTGCCAGCAGCTTAGGAGGGGACGGGATTTCACCCCTCCACTTT
>TRBD2|TRBV6-2/TRBV6-3|medium-sized|TRBJ2-1
CASRTSATSYNEQFF
TGTGCCAGCAGGACTAGCGCCACCTCCTACAATGAGCAGTTCTTC
>NA|TRBV5-1|medium-sized|TRBJ2-2
CASNLDQQTGELFF
TGCGCCAGCAACCTCGACCAACAGACTGGGGAGCTGTTTTTT
>TRBD1|TRBV29-1|NA|TRBJ2-2
CSGVQGAAGELFF
TGCAGCGGGGTTCAGGGGGCTGCCGGGGAGCTGTTTTTT
>NA|TRBV19|medium-sized|TRBJ1-1
CASSIGGVRTEAFF
TGTGCCAGTAGTATTGGAGGGGTGCGCACTGAAGCTTTCTTT
>NA|TRBV2|NA|TRBJ1-6
CASSAVGGSPLHF
TGTGCCAGCAGCGCGGTGGGGGGGTCACCCCTCCACTTT
>NA|TRBV6-5|large|TRBJ2-5
CASSYSSIGETQYF
TGTGCCAGCAGTTACTCGAGCATCGGAGAGACCCAGTACTTC
>TRBD1|TRBV2|NA|TRBJ1-5
CASSEAAPGQGNQPQHF
TGTGCCAGCAGTGAAGCTGCCCCGGGACAGGGGAATCAGCCCCAGCATTTT
>TRBD1|TRBV19|NA|TRBJ1-2
CASSFVDRSDGYTF
TGTGCCAGTAGTTTCGTGGACAGGTCAGATGGCTACACCTTC
>NA|TRBV6-2/TRBV6-3|medium-sized|TRBJ2-4
CASGDRAKNIQYF
TGTGCCAGCGGCGACAGAGCCAAAAACATTCAGTACTTC
>NA|TRBV18|medium-sized|TRBJ1-1
CASKQGGDTEAFF
TGTGCCAGCAAACAGGGTGGGGACACTGAAGCTTTCTTT
>TRBD1|TRBV6-5|medium-sized|TRBJ2-2
CASSRDRVNTGELFF
TGTGCCAGCAGTAGGGACAGGGTGAACACCGGGGAGCTGTTTTTT
>NA|TRBV20-1|NA|TRBJ2-4
CSARWGAGDSVAKNIQYF
TGCAGTGCTAGGTGGGGGGCAGGCGATTCAGTAGCCAAAAACATTCAGTACTTC
>TRBD1|TRBV19|large|TRBJ1-2
CASSIPGQGARGYTF
TGTGCCAGTAGTATACCGGGACAGGGGGCGCGGGGCTACACCTTC
>NA|TRBV5-1|medium-sized|TRBJ1-5
CASSLDNPTGQPQHF
TGCGCCAGCAGCTTGGATAACCCTACCGGGCAGCCCCAGCATTTT
>TRBD1|TRBV19|large|TRBJ2-1
CASSQRTGLLNEQFF
TGTGCCAGTAGCCAAAGGACAGGGTTGCTCAATGAGCAGTTCTTC
>NA|TRBV6-6|medium-sized|TRBJ1-2
CASTLNGNLASNYGYTF
TGTGCCAGCACCCTAAATGGGAATCTCGCCTCTAACTATGGCTACACCTTC
>NA|TRBV20-1|NA|TRBJ1-5
CSARDPGRGEAQHF
TGCAGTGCTAGAGATCCTGGCAGGGGTGAGGCCCAGCATTTT
>TRBD1|TRBV6-5|medium-sized|TRBJ2-1
CASSSGWTGENEQFF
TGTGCCAGCAGTAGCGGCTGGACAGGGGAGAATGAGCAGTTCTTC
>TRBD2|TRBV7-9|few|TRBJ2-5
CASSLARGESQETQYF
TGTGCCAGCAGCTTAGCCCGGGGGGAGAGCCAAGAGACCCAGTACTTC
>TRBD2|TRBV4-1|NA|TRBJ2-1
CASSQDEAGGYNEQFF
TGCGCCAGCAGCCAAGATGAAGCGGGAGGGTACAATGAGCAGTTCTTC
>TRBD2|TRBV29-1|large|TRBJ2-1
CSKRESSYNEQFF
TGCAGCAAGCGGGAGAGCTCCTACAATGAGCAGTTCTTC
>TRBD1|TRBV19|medium-sized|TRBJ1-2
CASSIPRDRSDGYTF
TGTGCCAGTAGTATTCCTCGGGACAGGTCAGATGGCTACACCTTC
>NA|TRBV6-5|large|TRBJ2-3
CASSLRGGTDTQYF
TGTGCCAGCAGCCTCCGCGGCGGCACAGATACGCAGTATTTT
>NA|TRBV6-2/TRBV6-3|medium-sized|TRBJ2-5
CASRGGGRETQYF
TGTGCCAGCAGAGGGGGTGGCCGGGAGACCCAGTACTTC
>TRBD1|TRBV11-3|large|TRBJ1-1
CASSPRDRVTEAFF
TGTGCCAGCAGCCCAAGGGACAGGGTTACTGAAGCTTTCTTT
>TRBD1|TRBV5-1|few|TRBJ2-7
CASTETTGRNEQYF
TGCGCCAGCACCGAAACGACAGGGCGCAACGAGCAGTACTTC